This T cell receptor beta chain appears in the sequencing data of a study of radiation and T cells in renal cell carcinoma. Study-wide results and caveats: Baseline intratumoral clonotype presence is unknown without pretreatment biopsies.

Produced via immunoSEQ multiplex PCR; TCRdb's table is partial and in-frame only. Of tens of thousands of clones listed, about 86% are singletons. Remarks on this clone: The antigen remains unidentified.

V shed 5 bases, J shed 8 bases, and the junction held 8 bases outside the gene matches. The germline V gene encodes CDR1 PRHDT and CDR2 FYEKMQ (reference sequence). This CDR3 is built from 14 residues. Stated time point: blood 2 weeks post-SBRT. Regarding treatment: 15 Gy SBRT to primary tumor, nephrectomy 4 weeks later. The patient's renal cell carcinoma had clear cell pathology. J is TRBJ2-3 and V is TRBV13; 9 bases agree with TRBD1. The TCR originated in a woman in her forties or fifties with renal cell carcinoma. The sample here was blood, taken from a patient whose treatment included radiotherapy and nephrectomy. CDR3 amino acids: CASSGQGSGGTQYF. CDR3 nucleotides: TGTGCCAGCAGCGGACAGGGGTCCGGTGGTACGCAGTATTTT.